The 12 T cell receptor beta chains below all came from one sample that was sequenced in a study of T cell responses to AZD1222 COVID-19 vaccine. Sequenced by immunoSEQ multiplex PCR; TCRdb stores in-frame clones only, minus some. The sample yields around 140,000 clones, roughly 93% seen once. The specimen comprised peripheral blood, sampled 28 days after the second AZD1222 dose. The receptors were gathered from an adult who received the AZD1222 COVID-19 vaccine.

The genes are TRBV5-1 and TRBJ2-4; the D gene is possibly TRBD2 (5 bases). The germline V and J ends were trimmed by 0 bases and 4 bases, with 14 bases remaining between them. This CDR3 is 16 amino acids long. Germline V gives CDR1 SGHRS, CDR2 YFSETQ. As DNA, the CDR3 is TGCGCCAGCAGCTTGGTGGCAGGTCGGGGTAAAAACATTCAGTACTTC. Translated: CASSLVAGRGKNIQYF.

This rearrangement joins TRBV15 to TRBJ1-5; D is uncertain. Germline-derived CDR1 and CDR2 are LNHNV and YYDKDF (reference sequence). CDR3 length: 17 residues. Trimming pared 8 bases from V and 0 bases from J, leaving 20 bases between. The CDR3 DNA follows: TGTGCCACCCAACGGGGTTTTGCTTGGGCTAGCAATCAGCCCCAGCATTTT. It specifies CATQRGFAWASNQPQHF.

This chain joins TRBV10-1 and TRBJ1-4; D is possibly TRBD1 (6 bases). This CDR3 is 14 amino acids long. CDR1 and CDR2 (germline): WNHNN, SYGVQD (reference sequence). V was shortened by 10 bases and J by 5 bases, with 17 bases between the two germline ends. Here the CDR3 DNA reads TGCGCCACCACTTTGGGGGGCCGAAATGAAAAACTGTTTTTT. Protein product: CATTLGGRNEKLFF.

V and J are TRBV30 and TRBJ1-5; D is perhaps TRBD1 (5 bases). The CDR3 is made up of 17 amino acids. Germline V gene sequence: CDR1 GTSNPN, CDR2 SVGIG (reference sequence). Trimming shortened V by 2 bases and J by 6 bases, and 23 bases separated the two germline ends. CDR3 sequence (DNA): TGTGCCTGGAGTCCCTTTCAAGGGAACAGGAACTCTCAGCCCCAGCATTTT. Amino acids: CAWSPFQGNRNSQPQHF.

CDR3 amino acids: CASSWGRNTEAFF. CDR3 sequence (DNA): TGTGCCAGCAGCTGGGGGAGGAACACTGAAGCTTTCTTT. This rearrangement joins TRBV14 to TRBJ1-1, with TRBD1 as a possible D gene (5 bases). V was pared by 5 bases and J by 1 base, with 8 bases between. CDR1 is SGHDN, CDR2 FVKESK, per germline. The CDR3 is 13 residues long.

Details on this clone: Germline and junction disagree at one end, which may indicate a read error. The rearrangement uses TRBV4-2 and TRBJ2-5; TRBD1 or TRBD2 may be the D gene (5 bases each). Germline CDR1 and CDR2: LGHNA and YNFKEQ. CDR3 size: 16 residues. The CDR3 DNA reads TGTGCCAGCAGACAAGAAATTCTCGGGGCCTTCGAGACCCAGTACTTC. Translation gives CASRQEILGAFETQYF.

This chain connects TRBV6-5 to TRBJ2-7; 9 bases are a match to TRBD1. Trimming took 4 bases from V and 4 from J; bases not matched to a gene: 5. Germline values: CDR1 MNHEY, CDR2 SVGAGI. This CDR3 comprises 14 residues. Written as DNA, the CDR3 is TGTGCCAGCAGTTTCGGGACAGGGTGGTACGAGCAGTACTTC. Residues: CASSFGTGWYEQYF.

This clone was observed a single time. The chain is built from TRBV30 and TRBJ1-1; D ambiguous. CDR1 and CDR2 (germline): GTSNPN, SVGIG (reference sequence). This CDR3 has 14 residues. V shed 1 base and J shed 4 bases, with 13 bases lying between them. As DNA, the CDR3 is TGTGCCTGGAGTGGGGGAATTCGAGGCACTGAAGCTTTCTTT. Residues: CAWSGGIRGTEAFF.

Comments on this clone: The germline gene is not matched at one end of the junction; a read error may be the cause. CDR3 sequence reads: CASSELVLHLF. The CDR3 region has the DNA TGTGCCAGCAGTGAATTGGTACTCCACCTCTTC. The gene calls are TRBV2 and TRBJ2-1; no definite D call. The CDR3 runs 11 residues. Germline V gene sequence: CDR1 SNHLY, CDR2 FYNNEI.

The J gene is TRBJ2-6, the V gene TRBV28; no clear D. The V end was cut by 4 bases, the J end by 0 bases, with 10 bases between. This CDR3 spans 16 amino acids. Germline V CDR1 and CDR2: MDHEN, SYDVKM. CDR3 loop: CASSSISSSGANVLTF. DNA for the CDR3: TGTGCCAGCAGTTCCATCAGCTCCTCTGGGGCCAACGTCCTGACTTTC.

The chain couples TRBV11-2 to TRBJ1-3; D is unclear. CDR1 and CDR2 (germline): SGHAT, FQNNGV. V lost 2 bases and J lost 2, with 13 bases in between. The CDR3 is 16 amino acids. The CDR3 reads CASSLRLGSPGNTIYF. The CDR3 nucleotides are TGTGCCAGCAGCTTACGGCTAGGGAGCCCTGGAAACACCATATATTTT.

This rearrangement joins TRBV3-1 (or the pseudogene TRBV3-2) to TRBJ1-2, with TRBD1 matching 9 bases. CDR1 and CDR2 from the germline V gene are LGHDT and YNNKEL (reference sequence). The CDR3 runs to 16 residues. V was pared by 0 bases and J by 3 bases, with 5 bases of the junction left unmatched. The CDR3 region has the DNA TGTGCCAGCAGCCAAGAAGGGACAGGGATTTACTATGGCTACACCTTC. This sequence encodes CASSQEGTGIYYGYTF.